This entry describes one TCR beta chain. These data originate in a study of control samples from healthy donors and cancer patients. Germline CDR1 and CDR2: MNHNS and SASEGT. Trimming cost V 0 bases and J 1 base, with 14 bases left between them. The CDR3 has 17 amino acids. Repertoires were generated with immunoSEQ multiplex PCR, while TCRdb's copy carries only in-frame clones and drops some. The sample carries 85,000 to 120,000 clones, 90% to 95% recorded once. The chain uses TRBV6-1 and TRBJ2-3, with a possible D match to TRBD1 (5 bases). The sequenced material came from blood. The receptor was derived from a woman younger than 35 in good health. The CDR3 DNA follows: TGTGCCAGCAGTGAAGCGAAACAGGTTGGGGGCACAGATACGCAGTATTTT. It is translated as CASSEAKQVGGTDTQYF.